This T cell receptor (beta chain) was recovered during a study of technical replicates of blood from a handful of donors. TCRdb's table, derived via immunoSEQ multiplex PCR, lists solely in-frame clones and lacks some. The profile covers roughly 70,000 clones, with around 97% appearing a single time and approximately 0.25% taken by the ten largest. The CDR3 has 14 residues. V trimming: 2 bases; J trimming: 5 bases; junction bases outside the gene matches: 6. Germline V gives CDR1 GTSNPN, CDR2 SVGIG (reference sequence). The gene calls are TRBV30 and TRBJ1-1; 9 bases map to TRBD1. The origin of this receptor is a human donor in good health. Sample: T cells isolated from PBMCs. This chain's CDR3 is CAWSFGTGYTEAFF. The CDR3, as DNA: TGTGCCTGGAGTTTTGGGACAGGGTATACTGAAGCTTTCTTT.